This T cell receptor (beta chain) was found in a study of shared clonotypes between healthy human individuals. V lost 3 bases and J 4 bases, leaving 9 bases between the germline ends. The CDR3 length is 13 residues. The V gene's germline CDR1 is MDHEN and CDR2 SYDVKM. TCRdb's copy holds only in-frame clones and misses some; the assay was immunoSEQ multiplex PCR. The sample lists about half a million clones, 79% occurring once. The material sequenced was PBMCs. This receptor was identified in a woman in her thirties or forties in good health. Some clones in this sample may be carry-over from other donors' samples. This chain connects TRBV28 to TRBJ1-1; possible D gene TRBD1, 5 bases. CDR3 sequence (DNA): TGTGCCAGCAGTTTCCCGGGGGGCACTGAAGCTTTCTTT. Its protein is CASSFPGGTEAFF.